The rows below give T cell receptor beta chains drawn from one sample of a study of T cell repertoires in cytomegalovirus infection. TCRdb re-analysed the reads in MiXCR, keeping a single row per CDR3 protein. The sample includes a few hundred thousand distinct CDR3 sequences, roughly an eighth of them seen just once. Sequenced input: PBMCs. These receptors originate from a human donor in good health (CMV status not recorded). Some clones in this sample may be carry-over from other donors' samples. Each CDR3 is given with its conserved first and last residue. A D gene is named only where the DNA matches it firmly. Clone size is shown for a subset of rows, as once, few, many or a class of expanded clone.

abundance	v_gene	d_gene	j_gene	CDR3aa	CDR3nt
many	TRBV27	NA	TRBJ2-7	CASSVGGGQTPYEQYF	TGTGCCAGCAGCGTCGGGGGGGGACAGACTCCCTACGAGCAGTACTTC
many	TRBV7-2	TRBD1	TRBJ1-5	CASSPQGYNQPQHF	TGTGCCAGCAGCCCACAGGGGTACAATCAGCCCCAGCATTTT
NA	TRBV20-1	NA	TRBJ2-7	CSARDDRYEQYF	TGCAGTGCTAGAGATGACCGCTACGAGCAGTACTTC
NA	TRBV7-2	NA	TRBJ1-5	CASSLTPGRGSGQPQHF	TGTGCCAGCAGCTTAACTCCGGGACGGGGATCTGGTCAGCCCCAGCATTTT
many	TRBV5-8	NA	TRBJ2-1	CASSLTRWGSSYNEQFF	TGTGCCAGCAGTCTTACGCGGTGGGGGAGCTCCTACAATGAGCAGTTCTTC
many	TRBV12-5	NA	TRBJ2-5	CASANPDKQETQYF	TGTGCTAGTGCAAACCCTGACAAGCAAGAGACCCAGTACTTC
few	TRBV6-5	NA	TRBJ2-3	CASRELGAGEDTQYF	TGTGCCAGCAGGGAATTGGGGGCAGGTGAAGATACGCAGTATTTT
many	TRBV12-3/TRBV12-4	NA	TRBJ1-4	CASRRGATNEKLFF	TGTGCCAGCAGGCGGGGGGCAACTAATGAAAAACTGTTTTTT
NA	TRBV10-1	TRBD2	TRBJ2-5	CASSDGAGGLETQYF	TGCGCCAGCAGTGACGGAGCGGGGGGCCTAGAGACCCAGTACTTC
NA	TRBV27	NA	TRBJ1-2	CASSLTPLGGRQYTF	TGTGCCAGCAGTTTAACCCCCCTCGGGGGCAGGCAGTACACCTTC
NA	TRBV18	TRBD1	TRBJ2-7	CASSLGQGLYEQYF	TGTGCCAGCTCACTCGGACAGGGGTTATACGAGCAGTACTTC
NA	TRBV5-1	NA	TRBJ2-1	CASSLEGPPANEQFF	TGCGCCAGCAGCTTGGAGGGACCCCCCGCCAATGAGCAGTTCTTC
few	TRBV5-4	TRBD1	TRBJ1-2	CASSAQGGGYTF	TGTGCCAGCAGCGCTCAGGGGGGGGGCTACACCTTC
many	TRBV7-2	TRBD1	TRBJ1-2	CASSFDNFPGQGAPGYTF	TGTGCCAGCAGCTTTGACAATTTCCCGGGACAGGGGGCGCCTGGCTACACCTTC
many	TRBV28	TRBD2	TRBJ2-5	CASSGSGRVETQYF	TGTGCCAGCAGCGGTAGCGGGAGAGTGGAGACCCAGTACTTC
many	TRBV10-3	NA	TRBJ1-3	CASLGNTIYF	TGTGCCAGCCTTGGAAACACCATATATTTT
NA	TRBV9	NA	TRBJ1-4	CASSVGGANEKLFF	TGTGCCAGCAGCGTAGGAGGCGCTAATGAAAAACTGTTTTTT
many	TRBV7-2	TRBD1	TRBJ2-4	CASSKSGTGVDIQYF	TGTGCCAGCAGCAAATCCGGGACAGGGGTAGACATTCAGTACTTC
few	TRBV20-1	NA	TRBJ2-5	CSARESVAQETQYF	TGCAGTGCTAGAGAATCGGTAGCTCAAGAGACCCAGTACTTC
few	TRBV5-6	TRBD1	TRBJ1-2	CASSPGTGGKDYGYTF	TGTGCCAGCAGCCCGGGGACAGGGGGCAAGGACTATGGCTACACCTTC
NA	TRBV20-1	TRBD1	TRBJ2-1	CSAREGGPSYNEQFF	TGCAGTGCTAGAGAAGGGGGCCCCTCCTACAATGAGCAGTTCTTC
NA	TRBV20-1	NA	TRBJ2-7	CSARSSRIYEQYF	TGCAGTGCTCGTAGCAGTAGGATCTACGAGCAGTACTTC
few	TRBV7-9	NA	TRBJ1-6	CASSLGSHSPLHF	TGTGCCAGCAGCTTAGGATCCCATTCACCCCTCCACTTT
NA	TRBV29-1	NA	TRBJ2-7	CSVEKDRPYEQYF	TGCAGCGTTGAGAAGGACAGACCCTACGAGCAGTACTTC
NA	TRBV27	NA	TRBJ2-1	CASSLFSPANGVASSYNEQFF	TGTGCCAGCAGTTTATTTTCCCCGGCAAACGGGGTAGCGAGCTCCTACAATGAGCAGTTCTTC
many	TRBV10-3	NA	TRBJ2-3	CAIRATGPGTDTQYF	TGTGCCATCAGGGCCACAGGGCCGGGCACAGATACGCAGTATTTT
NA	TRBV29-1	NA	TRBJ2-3	CSGTAGEDTQYF	TGCAGCGGGACCGCAGGGGAAGATACGCAGTATTTT
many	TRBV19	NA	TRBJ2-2	CASSIRRGIGELFF	TGTGCCAGTAGTATAAGGAGAGGGATCGGGGAGCTGTTTTTT
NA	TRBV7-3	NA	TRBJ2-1	CASSFPGSGKQFF	TGTGCCAGCAGCTTTCCGGGGTCCGGGAAGCAGTTCTTC
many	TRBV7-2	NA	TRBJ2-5	CASSSRRDLQETQYF	TGTGCCAGCAGCTCTAGACGGGACCTCCAAGAGACCCAGTACTTC
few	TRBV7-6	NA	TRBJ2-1	CASSGVGALF	TGTGCCAGCAGCGGCGTCGGGGCCCTCTTC
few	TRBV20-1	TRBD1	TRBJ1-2	CSASGTGGIADYTF	TGCAGTGCGTCCGGGACAGGGGGAATTGCAGACTACACCTTC
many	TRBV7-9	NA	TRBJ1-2	CASSTDGYGYTF	TGTGCCAGCAGCACCGACGGATATGGCTACACCTTC
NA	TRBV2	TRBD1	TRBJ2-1	CASRSGTDPYNEQFF	TGTGCCAGCAGGTCCGGGACAGACCCCTACAATGAGCAGTTCTTC
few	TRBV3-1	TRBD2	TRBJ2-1	CASSQPTGGPGEQFF	TGTGCCAGCAGCCAACCGACGGGAGGGCCCGGTGAGCAGTTCTTC
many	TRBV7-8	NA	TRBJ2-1	CASSLEGISYNEQFF	TGTGCCAGCAGCTTAGAGGGGATCTCCTACAATGAGCAGTTCTTC
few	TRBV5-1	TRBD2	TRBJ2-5	CASSSGGAEETQYF	TGCGCCAGCAGCTCCGGGGGGGCCGAGGAGACCCAGTACTTC
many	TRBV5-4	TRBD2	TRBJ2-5	CASSGGLAGGPWETQYF	TGTGCCAGCAGCGGAGGACTAGCGGGAGGGCCTTGGGAGACCCAGTACTTC
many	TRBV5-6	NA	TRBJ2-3	CASSLPYPRGADTQYF	TGTGCCAGCAGCCTACCCTACCCGAGAGGCGCAGATACGCAGTATTTT
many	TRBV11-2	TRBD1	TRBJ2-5	CASSPSDRGLQETQYF	TGTGCCAGCAGCCCCTCGGACAGGGGCCTACAAGAGACCCAGTACTTC
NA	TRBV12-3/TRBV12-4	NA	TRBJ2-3	CASSKDYPSTDTQYF	TGTGCCAGCAGTAAGGATTACCCTAGCACAGATACGCAGTATTTT
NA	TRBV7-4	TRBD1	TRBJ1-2	CATGASGTGDGYTF	TGTGCCACCGGTGCTTCCGGGACAGGGGATGGCTACACCTTC
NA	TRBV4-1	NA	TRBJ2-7	CASSQNQGTYEQYF	TGCGCCAGCAGCCAAAACCAGGGAACCTACGAGCAGTACTTC
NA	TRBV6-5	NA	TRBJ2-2	CASSYSSLVGANTGELFF	TGTGCCAGCAGTTATTCTTCACTAGTCGGGGCGAACACCGGGGAGCTGTTTTTT
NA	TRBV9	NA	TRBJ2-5	CASSAGRGQETQYF	TGTGCCAGCAGTGCGGGCAGGGGTCAAGAGACCCAGTACTTC
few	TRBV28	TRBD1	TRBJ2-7	CASSLLQGAGEQYF	TGTGCCAGCAGTTTATTGCAGGGGGCAGGCGAGCAGTACTTC
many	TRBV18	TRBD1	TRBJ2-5	CASSPWTGEETQYF	TGTGCCAGCTCACCATGGACAGGAGAAGAGACCCAGTACTTC
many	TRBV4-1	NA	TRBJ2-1	CASSQVTSGYNEQFF	TGCGCCAGCAGCCAAGTGACTAGTGGTTACAATGAGCAGTTCTTC
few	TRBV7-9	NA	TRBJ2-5	CASSIGETQYF	TGTGCCAGCAGCATCGGAGAGACCCAGTACTTC
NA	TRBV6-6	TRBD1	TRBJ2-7	CASTEGQGYYEQYF	TGTGCCAGCACCGAGGGACAGGGCTACTACGAGCAGTACTTC
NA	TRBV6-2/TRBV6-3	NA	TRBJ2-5	CASDNQETQYF	TGTGCCAGTGACAACCAAGAGACCCAGTACTTC
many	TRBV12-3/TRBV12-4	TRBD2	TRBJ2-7	CASTTAGGLWNEQYF	TGTGCCAGCACTACAGCGGGAGGGCTTTGGAACGAGCAGTACTTC
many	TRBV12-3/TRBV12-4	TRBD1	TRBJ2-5	CASSSGTEGPGSQETQYF	TGTGCCAGCAGTTCCGGGACAGAAGGACCAGGGAGCCAAGAGACCCAGTACTTC
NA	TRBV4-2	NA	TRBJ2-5	CASSEGGGTEETQYF	TGTGCCAGCAGCGAGGGGGGGGGTACAGAAGAGACCCAGTACTTC
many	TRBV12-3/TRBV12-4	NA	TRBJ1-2	CASSTDGHYGYTF	TGTGCCAGCAGTACGGACGGCCACTATGGCTACACCTTC